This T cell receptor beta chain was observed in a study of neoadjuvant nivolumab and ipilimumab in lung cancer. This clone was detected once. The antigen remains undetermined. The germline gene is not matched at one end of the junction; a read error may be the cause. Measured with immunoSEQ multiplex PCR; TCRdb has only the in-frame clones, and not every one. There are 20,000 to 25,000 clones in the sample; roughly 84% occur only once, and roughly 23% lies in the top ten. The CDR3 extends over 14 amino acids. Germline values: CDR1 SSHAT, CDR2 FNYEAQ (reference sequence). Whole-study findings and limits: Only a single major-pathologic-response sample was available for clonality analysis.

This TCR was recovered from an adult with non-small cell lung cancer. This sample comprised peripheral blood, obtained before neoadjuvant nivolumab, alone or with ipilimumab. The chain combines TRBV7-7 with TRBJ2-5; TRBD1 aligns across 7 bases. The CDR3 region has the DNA TGTGCTAGCAGCTTAGAGACAGGGAAAGAGACCCAGTACTTC. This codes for CASSLETGKETQYF.